Listed below are T cell receptor beta chains from one sample, sequenced in a study of human T cells and chemical hapten exposure. In TCRdb, the RACE reads were re-called with MiXCR into one record per CDR3 protein. The table includes a few hundred thousand distinct CDR3 sequences, over 5% detected once. This specimen was whole blood, taken in connection with sensitization to the hapten diphenylcyclopropenone (DPC). These TCRs come from a woman aged 18-35 years with alopecia areata. Some clones in this sample may be carry-over from other donors' samples. Both conserved end residues are part of each CDR3. A D gene is named only where the DNA matches it firmly. Not every row has a clone size; where given, it reads once, few, many or a size class.

>-|TRBV12-3/TRBV12-4|many|TRBJ1-5
TGTGCCAGCAGTCGACATGGGCAGACCTTTAGCAATCAGCCCCAGCATTTT
CASSRHGQTFSNQPQHF
>-|TRBV7-9|-|TRBJ2-1
TGTGCCAGCAGTAAGAGGGACGTCTACAATGAGCAGTTCTTC
CASSKRDVYNEQFF
>TRBD1|TRBV6-5|-|TRBJ2-7
TGTGCCAGCAGTTTGGACAGGCGCGGCCGGGTGGACTACGAGCAGTACTTC
CASSLDRRGRVDYEQYF
>TRBD2|TRBV18|-|TRBJ2-3
TGTGCCAGCTCACGGACTAGCGGGGCTCAAGATACGCAGTATTTT
CASSRTSGAQDTQYF
>TRBD2|TRBV20-1|many|TRBJ2-1
TGCAGTGCTAGAGCGTTAGACGGACTAGAAGTCAGTGAGCAGTTCTTC
CSARALDGLEVSEQFF
>-|TRBV7-8|-|TRBJ2-1
TGTGCCAGCAGCTTTAGCGGCTCTATGAACAATGAGCAGTTCTTC
CASSFSGSMNNEQFF
>TRBD2|TRBV18|few|TRBJ2-7
TGTGCCAGCGGGGGAGGGCTGAACGAGCAGTACTTC
CASGGGLNEQYF
>-|TRBV19|-|TRBJ1-5
TGTGCCAGTAGGGCGGCAGGGGATAGCAATCAGCCCCAGCATTTT
CASRAAGDSNQPQHF
>-|TRBV20-1|-|TRBJ1-5
TGCAGTGCTAGAGATTGGCCCTCAGACGATAGCAATCAGCCCCAGCATTTT
CSARDWPSDDSNQPQHF
>TRBD2|TRBV29-1|few|TRBJ2-3
TGCAGCGCTTTACTAGCGGGGGGTCGCACAGATACGCAGTATTTT
CSALLAGGRTDTQYF
>-|TRBV14|many|TRBJ2-2
TGTGCCAGCAGTACAGTTTCGAACACCGGGGAGCTGTTTTTT
CASSTVSNTGELFF
>-|TRBV6-5|-|TRBJ2-3
TGTGCCAGCAGACGTCAGGGGAGCACAGATACGCAGTATTTT
CASRRQGSTDTQYF
>TRBD1|TRBV6-5|-|TRBJ1-1
TGTGCCAGCAGTGCAGGGGGCTGGACTGAAGCTTTCTTT
CASSAGGWTEAFF
>TRBD1|TRBV5-1|few|TRBJ1-6
TGCGCCAGCAGCTTGGGGACAGGTGCCGATTCACCCCTCCACTTT
CASSLGTGADSPLHF
>TRBD1|TRBV12-3/TRBV12-4|many|TRBJ2-6
TGTGCCAGCAGTGGACAGGGAAAATACTCTGGGGCCAACGTCCTGACTTTC
CASSGQGKYSGANVLTF
>-|TRBV5-1|-|TRBJ2-7
TGCGCCAGCACCGTGTCGGTACTAGGGACTTCATCCTACGAGCAGTACTTC
CASTVSVLGTSSYEQYF
>-|TRBV6-5|many|TRBJ1-2
TGTGCCAGCAGCCCAGGGGTCGGCTACACCTTC
CASSPGVGYTF
>-|TRBV2|many|TRBJ2-7
TGTGCCAGCACCCCTAGAGGCGGGGAGAGCTCCTACGAGCAGTACTTC
CASTPRGGESSYEQYF
>-|TRBV5-1|-|TRBJ2-3
TGCGCCAGCAGCAGGCGGGGCGGCGGGGGCACAGATACGCAGTATTTT
CASSRRGGGGTDTQYF
>-|TRBV12-3/TRBV12-4|-|TRBJ1-6
TGTGCCAGCAGTTCCACGGGGGTCCCGATGCGATTTTCCTATAATTCACCCCTCCACTTT
CASSSTGVPMRFSYNSPLHF
>TRBD2|TRBV4-3|many|TRBJ2-3
TGCGCCAGCAGCCAAGCGCCGGGTACTAGCGGGGGGACGCAGTATTTT
CASSQAPGTSGGTQYF
>-|TRBV6-1|few|TRBJ1-5
TGTGCCAGCAGTGAAGCGCCGTCCCACAGTCAGCCCCAGCATTTT
CASSEAPSHSQPQHF
>TRBD2|TRBV6-5|few|TRBJ2-5
TGTGCCAGCAGTAGGACTAGCGGCGGGGAGACCCAGTACTTC
CASSRTSGGETQYF
>-|TRBV12-5|few|TRBJ1-1
TGTGCTAGTGCTGGGTCAGGGAGGTTCAGGAACACTGAAGCTTTCTTT
CASAGSGRFRNTEAFF